This T cell receptor (beta chain) is from a study of response to subunit inactivated influenza vaccine. The germline V and J ends were trimmed by 7 bases and 2 bases, with 17 bases remaining between them. CDR3 length equals 15 residues. Germline lookup yields CDR1 SGHRS and CDR2 YFSETQ. TCRdb fed the RT-PCR reads into MiXCR, producing one record per CDR3 protein. The data show roughly 650,000 distinct CDR3 sequences, with approximately 15% seen just once and about 7.6% held by the top ten. This clonotype was sampled from a man over 45 who received an inactivated influenza vaccine. The chain recombines TRBV5-1 with TRBJ2-3; TRBD1 or TRBD2 may be the D gene (5 bases each). Material: PBMCs from blood, obtained about 14 days before vaccination. The chain's CDR3 is CASGPGTAPTDTQYF. CDR3 bases: TGCGCCAGCGGACCCGGGACGGCTCCCACAGATACGCAGTATTTT.